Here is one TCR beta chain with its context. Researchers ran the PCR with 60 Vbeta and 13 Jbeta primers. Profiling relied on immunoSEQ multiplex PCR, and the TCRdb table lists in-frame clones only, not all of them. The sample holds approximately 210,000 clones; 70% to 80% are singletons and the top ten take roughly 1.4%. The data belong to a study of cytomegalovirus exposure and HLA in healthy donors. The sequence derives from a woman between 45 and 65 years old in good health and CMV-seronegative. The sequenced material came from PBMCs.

The CDR3 nucleotides are TGTGCCAGCAGTTACCCTGGGCATGGGGCTACGCAGTATTTT. It specifies CASSYPGHGATQYF. J is TRBJ2-3 and V is TRBV6-5; TRBD1 might be the D (5 bases). CDR1 is MNHEY and CDR2 is SVGAGI in the germline V gene. Trimming removed 2 bases at V and 8 bases at J, with 14 bases between. CDR3 size: 14 residues.